The 4 T cell receptor beta chains presented below share a single source sample, sequenced in a study of blood T cell repertoires in COVID-19. TCRdb's table, derived via immunoSEQ multiplex PCR, lists solely in-frame clones and lacks some. Of roughly 250,000 clones listed, nearly 95% are singletons. Sequenced sample: peripheral blood. The source is a man aged 30 to 45 with COVID-19, enrolled during active disease.

The V gene is TRBV18, the J gene TRBJ2-3, with 12 bases fitting TRBD2. Germline V CDR1 and CDR2: KGHSH, LQKENI. With V trimmed by 3 bases and J by 5 bases, 3 bases remained unmatched. This CDR3 is 15 amino acids long. The DNA for the CDR3 is TGTGCCAGCTCACCGACTAGCGGGGGTATAGATACGCAGTATTTT. Protein sequence: CASSPTSGGIDTQYF.

This rearrangement joins TRBV2 to TRBJ2-6; D remains unclear. Trimming removed 4 bases from V and 0 bases from J, with 13 bases in between. Germline-derived CDR1 and CDR2 are SNHLY and FYNNEI. This CDR3 contains 17 residues. The CDR3 DNA reads as TGTGCCAGCAGTGTCAGAATGGCGGACTCTGGGGCCAACGTCCTGACTTTC. Residues: CASSVRMADSGANVLTF.

The chain couples TRBV4-1 to TRBJ1-1, with D tentatively TRBD1 (6 bases). The V gene lost 2 bases and the J gene lost 6 bases, with 10 bases spanning the gap. There are 13 residues in the CDR3. Germline CDR1 MGHRA, CDR2 YSYEKL. In nucleotides, the CDR3 is TGCGCCAGCAGCCAATTGACAGGTCCTGAAGCTTTCTTT. It encodes CASSQLTGPEAFF.

This clone was observed a few times. The CDR3 DNA is TGTGCCAGCGGGGGCTCAACTGAAGCTTTCTTT. Translated, it gives CASGGSTEAFF. The chain links TRBV6-5 to TRBJ1-1; possible D gene TRBD1, 6 bases. CDR1 is MNHEY and CDR2 is SVGAGI in the germline V gene. The CDR3 length is 11 residues. V was trimmed by 8 bases and J by 5 bases, leaving 9 bases between them.